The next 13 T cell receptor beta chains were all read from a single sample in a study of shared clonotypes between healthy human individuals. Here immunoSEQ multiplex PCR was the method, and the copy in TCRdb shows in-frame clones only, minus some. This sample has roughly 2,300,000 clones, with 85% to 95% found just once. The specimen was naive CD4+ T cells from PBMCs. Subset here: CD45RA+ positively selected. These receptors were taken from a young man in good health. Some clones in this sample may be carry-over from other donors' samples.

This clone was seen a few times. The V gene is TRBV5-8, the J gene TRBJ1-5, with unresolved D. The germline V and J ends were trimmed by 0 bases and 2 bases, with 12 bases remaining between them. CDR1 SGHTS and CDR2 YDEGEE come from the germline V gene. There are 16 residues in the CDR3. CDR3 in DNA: TGTGCCAGCAGCTTGGTGCGGGGTTCGGGCAATCAGCCCCAGCATTTT. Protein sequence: CASSLVRGSGNQPQHF. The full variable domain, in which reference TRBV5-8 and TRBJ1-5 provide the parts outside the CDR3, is EAGVTQSPTHLIKTRGQQATLRCSPISGHTSVYWYQQALGLGLQFLLWYDEGEERNRGNFPPRFSGRQFPNYSSELNVNALELEDSALYLCASSLVRGSGNQPQHFGDGTRLSIL.

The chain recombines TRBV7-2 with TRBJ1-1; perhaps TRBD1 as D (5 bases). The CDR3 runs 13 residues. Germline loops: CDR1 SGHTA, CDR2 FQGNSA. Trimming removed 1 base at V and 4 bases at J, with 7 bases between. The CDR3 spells CASSLGGSTEAFF. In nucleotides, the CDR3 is TGTGCCAGCAGCTTAGGGGGGAGCACTGAAGCTTTCTTT.

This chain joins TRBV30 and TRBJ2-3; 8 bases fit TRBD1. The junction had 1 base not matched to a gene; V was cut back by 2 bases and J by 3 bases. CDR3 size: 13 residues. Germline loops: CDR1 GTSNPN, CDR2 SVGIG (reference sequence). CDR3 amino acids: CAWSWDRTDTQYF. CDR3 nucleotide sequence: TGTGCCTGGAGTTGGGACAGGACAGATACGCAGTATTTT.

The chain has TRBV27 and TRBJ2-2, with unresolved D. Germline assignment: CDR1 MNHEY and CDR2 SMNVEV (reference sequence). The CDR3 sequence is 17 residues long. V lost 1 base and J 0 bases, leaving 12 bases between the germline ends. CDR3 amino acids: CASSLYRAAPNTGELFF. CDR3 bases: TGTGCCAGCAGTTTATACCGGGCCGCACCGAACACCGGGGAGCTGTTTTTT.

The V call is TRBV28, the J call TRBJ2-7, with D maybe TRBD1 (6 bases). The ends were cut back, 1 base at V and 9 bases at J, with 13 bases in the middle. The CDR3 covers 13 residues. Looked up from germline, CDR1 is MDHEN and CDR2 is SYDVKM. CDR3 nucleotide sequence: TGTGCCAGCAGTTTATTAACAGGGTCCCCGCAGTACTTC. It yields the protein CASSLLTGSPQYF.

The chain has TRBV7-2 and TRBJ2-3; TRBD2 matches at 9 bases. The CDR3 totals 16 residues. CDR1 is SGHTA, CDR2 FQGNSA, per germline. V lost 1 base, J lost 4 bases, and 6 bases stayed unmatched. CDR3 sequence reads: CASSLGLAGSADTQYF. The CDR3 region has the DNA TGTGCCAGCAGCTTAGGGCTAGCGGGATCTGCAGATACGCAGTATTTT.

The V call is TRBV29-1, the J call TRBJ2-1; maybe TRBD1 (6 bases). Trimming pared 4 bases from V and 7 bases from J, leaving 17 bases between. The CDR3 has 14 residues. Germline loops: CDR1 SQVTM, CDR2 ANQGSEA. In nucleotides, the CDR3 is TGCAGCGTTGTTGGGCCCAGGGGTGGAAATGAGCAGTTCTTC. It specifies CSVVGPRGGNEQFF.

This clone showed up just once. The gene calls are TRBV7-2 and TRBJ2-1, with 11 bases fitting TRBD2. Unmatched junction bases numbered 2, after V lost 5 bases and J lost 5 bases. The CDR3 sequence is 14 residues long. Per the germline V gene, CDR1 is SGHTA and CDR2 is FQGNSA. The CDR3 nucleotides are TGTGCCAGCAGCAAGGGACTAGCGGACAATGAGCAGTTCTTC. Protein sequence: CASSKGLADNEQFF.

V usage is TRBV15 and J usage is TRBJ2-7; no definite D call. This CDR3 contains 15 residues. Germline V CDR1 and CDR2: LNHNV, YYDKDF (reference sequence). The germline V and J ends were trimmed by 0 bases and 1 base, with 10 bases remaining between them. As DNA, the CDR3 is TGTGCCACCAGCAGAGATGTGTGGCAATCCTACGAGCAGTACTTC. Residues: CATSRDVWQSYEQYF.

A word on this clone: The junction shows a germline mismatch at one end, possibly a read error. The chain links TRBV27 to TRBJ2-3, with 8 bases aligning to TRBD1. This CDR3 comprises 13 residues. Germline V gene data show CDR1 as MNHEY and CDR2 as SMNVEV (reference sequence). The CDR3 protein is CASSWQGADTQCF. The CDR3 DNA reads TGTGCCAGCAGTTGGCAGGGGGCAGATACGCAGTGTTTT.

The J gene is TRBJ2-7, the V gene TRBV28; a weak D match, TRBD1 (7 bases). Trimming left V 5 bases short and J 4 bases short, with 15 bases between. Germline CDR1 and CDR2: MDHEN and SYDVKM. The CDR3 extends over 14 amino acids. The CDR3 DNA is TGTGCCAGCAGTGCGGGACAGACATATTACGAGCAGTACTTC. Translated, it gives CASSAGQTYYEQYF. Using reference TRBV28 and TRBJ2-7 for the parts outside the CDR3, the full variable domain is DVKVTQSSRYLVKRTGEKVFLECVQDMDHENMFWYRQDPGLGLRLIYFSYDVKMKEKGDIPEGYSVSREKKERFSLILESASTNQTSMYLCASSAGQTYYEQYFGPGTRLTVT.

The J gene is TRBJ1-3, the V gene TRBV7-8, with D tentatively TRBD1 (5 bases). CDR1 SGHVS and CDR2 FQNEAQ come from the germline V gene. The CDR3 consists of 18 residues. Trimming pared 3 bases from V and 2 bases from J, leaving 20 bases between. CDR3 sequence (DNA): TGTGCCAGCAGCTTGGGTCCCCCCAATAGGGGAACTGGAAACACCATATATTTT. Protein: CASSLGPPNRGTGNTIYF.

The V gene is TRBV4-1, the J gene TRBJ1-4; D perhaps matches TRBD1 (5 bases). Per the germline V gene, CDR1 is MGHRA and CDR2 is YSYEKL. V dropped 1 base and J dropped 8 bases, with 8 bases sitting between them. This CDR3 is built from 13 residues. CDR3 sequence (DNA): TGCGCCAGCAGCCAAGCCCGGGGGGAAAAACTGTTTTTT. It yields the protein CASSQARGEKLFF.